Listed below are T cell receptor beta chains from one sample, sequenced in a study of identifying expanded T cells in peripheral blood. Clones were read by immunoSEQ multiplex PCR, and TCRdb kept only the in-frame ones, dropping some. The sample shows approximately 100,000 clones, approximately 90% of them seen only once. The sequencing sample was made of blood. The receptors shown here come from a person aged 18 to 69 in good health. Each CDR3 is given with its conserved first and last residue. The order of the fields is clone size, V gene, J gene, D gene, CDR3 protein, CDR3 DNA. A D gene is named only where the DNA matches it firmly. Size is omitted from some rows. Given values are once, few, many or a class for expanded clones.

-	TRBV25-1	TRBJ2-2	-	CASMDPRRSTGELFF	TGTGCCAGCATGGACCCAAGACGAAGCACCGGGGAGCTGTTTTTT
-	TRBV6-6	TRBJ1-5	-	CASSYSENSNQPQHF	TGTGCCAGCAGTTACTCGGAAAATAGCAATCAGCCCCAGCATTTT
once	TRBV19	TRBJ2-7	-	CASTLGGGPTYEQYF	TGTGCCAGTACTTTGGGAGGGGGGCCTACCTACGAGCAGTACTTC
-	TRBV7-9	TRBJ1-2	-	CASSFGLNYGYTF	TGTGCCAGCAGCTTCGGCCTTAACTATGGCTACACCTTC
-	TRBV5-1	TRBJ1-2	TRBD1	CASSPQDRVIGGYTF	TGCGCCAGCAGCCCCCAAGACAGGGTTATTGGAGGCTACACCTTC
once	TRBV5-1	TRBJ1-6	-	CASSSSASDSPLHF	TGCGCCAGCAGCTCGTCGGCTTCCGATTCACCCCTCCACTTT
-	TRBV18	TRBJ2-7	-	CASSPSSYEQYF	TGTGCCAGCTCACCGAGCTCCTACGAGCAGTACTTC
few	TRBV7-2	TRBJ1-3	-	CASSLQGGNTIYF	TGTGCCAGCAGCTTACAGGGTGGAAACACCATATATTTT
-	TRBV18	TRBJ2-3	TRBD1	CASSRTGGGTDTQYF	TGTGCCAGCTCACGGACAGGGGGGGGCACAGATACGCAGTATTTT
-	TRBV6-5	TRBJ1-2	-	CASSYLIGSYYGYTF	TGTGCCAGCAGTTACCTAATTGGGTCCTACTATGGCTACACCTTC
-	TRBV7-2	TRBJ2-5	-	CASSPAGARKVTQYF	TGTGCCAGCAGCCCGGCCGGGGCCCGAAAGGTGACCCAGTACTTC
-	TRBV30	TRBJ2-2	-	CAWSWRDTGELFF	TGTGCCTGGAGTTGGAGGGACACCGGGGAGCTGTTTTTT
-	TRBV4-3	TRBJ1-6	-	CASSQVENSPLHF	TGCGCCAGCAGCCAAGTGGAGAATTCACCCCTCCACTTT
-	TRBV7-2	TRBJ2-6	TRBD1	CASSLMEWTGPSGANVLTF	TGTGCCAGCAGCTTAATGGAATGGACAGGGCCCTCTGGGGCCAACGTCCTGACTTTC
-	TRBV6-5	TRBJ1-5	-	CASSPSRGRQPQHF	TGTGCCAGCAGCCCGAGTAGAGGGCGACAGCCCCAGCATTTT
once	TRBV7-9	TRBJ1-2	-	CASSLGSYDGYTF	TGTGCCAGCAGCTTAGGGAGCTATGATGGCTACACCTTC
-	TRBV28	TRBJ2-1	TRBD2	CASSPSGTPWGEQFF	TGTGCCAGCAGCCCGAGCGGGACCCCTTGGGGTGAGCAGTTCTTC
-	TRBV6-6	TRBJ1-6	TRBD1	CASSYPDRVNSPLHF	TGTGCCAGCAGTTATCCCGACAGGGTAAATTCACCCCTCCACTTT
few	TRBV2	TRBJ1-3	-	CASWGRVDSGNTIYF	TGTGCCAGCTGGGGCAGGGTAGACTCTGGAAACACCATATATTTT
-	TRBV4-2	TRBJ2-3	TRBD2	CASSQVGLAGGATDTQYF	TGTGCCAGCAGCCAAGTAGGACTAGCGGGGGGGGCTACAGATACGCAGTATTTT
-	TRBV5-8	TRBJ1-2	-	CASSTAGVRSGYTF	TGTGCCAGCAGTACCGCAGGGGTAAGGTCTGGCTACACCTTC
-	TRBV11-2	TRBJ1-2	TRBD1	CASSRGQGVHYGYTF	TGTGCCAGCAGCAGGGGACAGGGGGTCCACTATGGCTACACCTTC
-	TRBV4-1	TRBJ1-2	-	CASSQGRGYTF	TGCGCCAGCAGCCAGGGGAGGGGCTACACCTTC
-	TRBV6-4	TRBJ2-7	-	CATSVRQQYF	TGTGCCACCAGCGTACGGCAGCAGTACTTC